These 10 T cell receptor beta chains share one sample of origin, sequenced in a study of blood T cell repertoires in COVID-19. Generated by immunoSEQ multiplex PCR, the TCRdb table keeps only in-frame clones and is missing some. The table shows some 180,000 clones, with around 79% occurring only once. Sequencing input: peripheral blood. The receptors originated from a woman between 40 and 50 years old with COVID-19, enrolled during active disease.

This sequence joins TRBV3-1 (or the pseudogene TRBV3-2) and TRBJ2-7, with 10 bases aligning to TRBD1. Trimming at V came to 0 bases and at J to 5 bases, leaving 19 bases not matched to a gene. Germline V gene lookup returns CDR1 LGHDT and CDR2 YNNKEL (reference sequence). There are 20 residues in the CDR3. The CDR3: CASSQDGECPTGTGDHEQYF. CDR3 nucleotide sequence: TGTGCCAGCAGCCAAGACGGGGAATGCCCTACCGGGACAGGGGACCACGAGCAGTACTTC.

The chain joins TRBV19 to TRBJ2-7; the D gene is possibly TRBD2 (6 bases). V lost 5 bases, J lost 2 bases, and 16 bases lay in between. CDR1 LNHDA and CDR2 SQIVND come from the germline V gene (reference sequence). The CDR3 is 15 amino acids. The CDR3 sequence is CASSAGGATTYEQYF. The CDR3 DNA is TGTGCCAGTAGTGCCGGGGGAGCCACAACCTACGAGCAGTACTTC.

Comment on this clone: The same CDR3 also results from other DNA sequences found in this sample. The rearrangement uses TRBV5-4 and TRBJ1-2; D is possibly TRBD1 (6 bases). The CDR3 sequence is 13 residues long. V was clipped by 3 bases and J by 4 bases, with 10 bases between them. Germline loops: CDR1 SGHNT, CDR2 YYREEE (reference sequence). CDR3 sequence (DNA): TGTGCCAGCAGCTCAACAGGGTTCTATGGCTACACCTTC. This gives the protein CASSSTGFYGYTF.

The chain couples TRBV16 to TRBJ1-4, with 7 bases fitting TRBD1. The ends lost 2 bases at V and 7 bases at J; junction bases unmatched: 10. The CDR3 contains 16 residues. CDR1 and CDR2 (germline): KGHSY, FQNENV. The CDR3 DNA follows: TGTGCCAGCAGCCAAACCCCTGAGGGGGCGGGTGAAAAACTGTTTTTT. This translates into CASSQTPEGAGEKLFF. The full variable domain, completed using reference TRBV16 and TRBJ1-4, is GEEVAQTPKHLVRGEGQKAKLYCAPIKGHSYVFWYQQVLKNEFKFLISFQNENVFDETGMPKERFSAKCLPNSPCSLEIQATKLEDSAVYFCASSQTPEGAGEKLFFGSGTQLSVL.

The chain couples TRBV5-1 to TRBJ1-3; D remains ambiguous. From germline, CDR1 is SGHRS and CDR2 YFSETQ. This CDR3 contains 13 residues. Trimming took 7 bases from V and 4 from J, leaving 12 bases between them. The CDR3 region is CASRIGAGNTIYF. CDR3 sequence (DNA): TGCGCCAGCCGAATTGGAGCGGGAAACACCATATATTTT.

J is TRBJ2-1 and V is TRBV10-3; 15 nucleotides align to TRBD2. Trimming at V came to 5 bases and at J to 8 bases, leaving 10 bases not matched to a gene. Germline V gives CDR1 ENHRY, CDR2 SYGVKD. There are 17 residues in the CDR3. Here the CDR3 DNA reads TGTGCCATCAGTCCCCCGGCGGGGACTAGCGGGAGGTATGAGCAGTTCTTC. Translated, it gives CAISPPAGTSGRYEQFF.

The chain employs TRBV5-1 and TRBJ2-1; 11 bases are a match to TRBD2. There are 16 residues in the CDR3. Germline trimming cut 4 bases from V and 2 bases from J; bases unmatched to any gene: 5. Looked up from germline, CDR1 is SGHRS and CDR2 is YFSETQ. The CDR3 sequence: CASSLTSGIPYNEQFF. Written as DNA, the CDR3 is TGCGCCAGCAGCCTGACTAGCGGGATCCCCTACAATGAGCAGTTCTTC.

The rearrangement joins TRBV4-2 to TRBJ2-1; 8 bases match TRBD2. Germline loops: CDR1 LGHNA, CDR2 YNFKEQ. J lost 3 bases, V lost 4 bases, and 5 bases had no gene match. This CDR3 contains 15 residues. CDR3 in amino acids: CASSLSGSHYNEQFF. The CDR3 DNA is TGTGCCAGCAGCCTAAGCGGGAGTCACTACAATGAGCAGTTCTTC.

The chain carries TRBV7-6 and TRBJ2-2; D perhaps matches TRBD1 (5 bases). Germline V lookup: CDR1 SGHVS, CDR2 FNYEAQ. V lost 1 base to trimming and J lost 1 base, with 10 bases between them. The CDR3 sequence is 16 residues long. The CDR3 spells CASSLVGVGNTGELFF. The CDR3 DNA reads as TGTGCCAGCAGCTTAGTAGGGGTCGGGAACACCGGGGAGCTGTTTTTT.

V is TRBV27 and J is TRBJ2-2, with a weak D call TRBD2 (6 bases). The V gene lost 5 bases and the J gene lost 3 bases, with 25 bases spanning the gap. In germline, CDR1 is MNHEY, CDR2 SMNVEV (reference sequence). There are 19 residues in the CDR3. Here the CDR3 reads CASSLRELFGRGDTGELFF. The CDR3 DNA reads as TGTGCCAGCAGTCTCCGGGAGTTATTCGGGAGAGGGGACACCGGGGAGCTGTTTTTT.